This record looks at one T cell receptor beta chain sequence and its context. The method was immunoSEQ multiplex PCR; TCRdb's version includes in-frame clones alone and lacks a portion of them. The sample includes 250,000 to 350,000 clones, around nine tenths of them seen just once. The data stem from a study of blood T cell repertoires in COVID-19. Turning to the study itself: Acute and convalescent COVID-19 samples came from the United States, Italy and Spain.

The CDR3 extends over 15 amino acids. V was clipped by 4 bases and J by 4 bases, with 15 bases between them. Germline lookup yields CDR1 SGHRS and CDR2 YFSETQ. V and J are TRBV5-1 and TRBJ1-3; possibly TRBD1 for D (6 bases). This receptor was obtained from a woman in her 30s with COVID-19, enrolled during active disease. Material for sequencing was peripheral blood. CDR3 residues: CASSPGVSAGNTIYF. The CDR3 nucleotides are TGCGCCAGCAGCCCAGGGGTCTCAGCCGGAAACACCATATATTTT.